This T cell receptor beta chain was identified during a study of shared clonotypes between healthy human individuals (dated by TCRdb to 2020 to 2021). Concerning the study at large: The cohort comprised a couple of women and a few men aged 18 to 49 years. For each donor, CD4 naive and CD4 memory were each run on three plates, CD8 naive on two plates, and CD8 memory on one plate. Blood TCR repertoires of several healthy adults were deeply sequenced to estimate repertoire size and the extent of clonotype sharing between individuals. Libraries were prepared and TCR repertoires were sequenced by different laboratories using diverse techniques, in order to increase sequencing depth and limit assay-specific biases. Per donor, leukapheresis produced somewhere between about 0.94 and 9.5 billion PBMCs. Summary of the overall study and its limitations: Incomplete sequencing was indicated by rarefaction of sorted-subset datasets, despite the large sequencing depth. Based on pairwise subsampling, the degree of clonotype sharing among donors was expected to be affected by sequencing depth. Because the study included only a small number of donors, the genetic and exposure-history diversity represented was limited. About 5% of naive CD4, 3.5% of naive CD8, approximately 2% of memory CD4, and about 0.4% of memory CD8 clonotypes were shared across a few donors. Sampling was restricted to blood, and TCR repertoires in tissues likely differ from the TCR repertoires found in blood. Higher generation probabilities were observed for clonotypes shared by all four sorted-subset donors than for non-shared clonotypes. Larger estimated clonotype richness was generally found for naive subsets than for memory subsets.

The CDR3, from cysteine to phenylalanine, totals 16 residues. The kept DNA is CDR3 alone, 48 bases in frame from the first base. V gives up 1 base and J gives up 1 base, and the segment between their germline ends measures 12 bases. From a lookup of the germline V gene (reference sequence), CDR1 and CDR2 are SEHNR and FQNEAQ. Using the deep immunoSEQ assay, multiplex PCR amplified TCR CDR3 regions from genomic DNA. Extracted genomic DNA from each cell subset was spread evenly across all wells of several immunoSEQ 96-well plates, with each plate serving as a replicate. For sorted subsets, approximately 200 ng of genomic DNA, equivalent to tens of thousands of T cell genomes, went into each replicate PCR. The purified libraries were quantified using a Qubit 3.0 fluorometer, sized with a Bioanalyzer 2100, and then quantified again using the KAPA Library Quantification kit. A separate single-read 150-cycle Illumina NextSeq 550 flow cell was used to sequence each immunoSEQ 96-well plate. In the paper's pipeline: Because the immunoSEQ output included only junctional sequences and no quality scores, the filtering could not be the same as the filtering used for full-length reads. Sequences were annotated with PyIR, a Python wrapper for IgBLAST v1.9, and V/J genes and CDR3 were assigned using IMGT germline references. Any read was removed if the V/J assignment was weak (E-value above 1e-6), the CDR3 was missing, or the read contained stop codons, out-of-frame junctions, or ambiguous translated residues. V3J clonotypes were defined as sequences sharing an identical inferred V gene, J gene, and CDR3 amino acid sequence. Percentage overlap between repertoires was calculated by dividing the number of shared unique clonotypes by the size of the smaller repertoire. Richness of each repertoire was evaluated using RTK rarefaction, the Chao1 estimator, and Recon v2.1 estimates of unobserved clonotypes. For all TCRbeta clonotypes obtained by the gDNA method from a handful of donors, generation probabilities were computed with OLGA. Not all clones reach the TCRdb copy of this immuneACCESS table, which keeps in-frame sequences only. Checked studies attribute under half of the gap to unresolved V genes and leave the rest unexplained. V and J calls and clone size are copied from that table; D and trimming were computed from the DNA. In this sample the table shows 600,000 to 750,000 clones, 55% to 75% of which occur a single time. Under 2% of the sample belongs to the ten largest clones.

To note about this clone: The specificity of this receptor is unknown. Per-base quality was not reported, and no clone a single base away is much larger than it.

Healthy HIV-negative adults with no recently reported acute infections or vaccinations were included as donors. Every donor was a Caucasian adult residing in Nashville, Tennessee, USA. Magnetic negative selection was used to enrich CD4+ T cells, after which naive cells were positively selected on CD45RA and the negative fraction became the memory subset. Blood was obtained by leukapheresis, after which PBMCs were separated by Ficoll-Histopaque density gradient centrifugation and cryopreserved in liquid nitrogen vapor phase. Analytical flow cytometry was used to check the purity and quantity of every magnetically sorted T cell population. Genomic DNA was isolated from every sorted fraction and measured by UV absorbance on a Nanodrop 2000c.

This sequence originates from a woman aged 25 to 39 in good health. The V and J segments used are TRBV7-9 and TRBJ2-3; the D region possibly corresponds to TRBD1 (5 bases align). The sample comprised memory CD4+ T cells sorted from blood. According to the study, the label for this sample's cell subset or site signals: CD45RA-negative fraction. Here is the DNA: TGTGCCAGCAGCTTAGGAGTAGGGGCCGGCACAGATACGCAGTATTTT. Its protein product is CASSLGVGAGTDTQYF.